This T cell receptor (beta chain) was profiled in a study of metastatic and nonmetastatic thyroid tumors. Whole-study results and caveats: Malignant thyroid tumors reportedly exceeded benign nodules significantly in TCR beta diversity, with the difference appearing in blood and tumor.

This CDR3 has 17 residues. Germline V gene lookup returns CDR1 MGHDK and CDR2 SYGVNS. Treatment of any kind had been given to no patient before thyroid surgery. TCRdb redid the clone calls on the PCR reads using MiXCR. The sample gives just over 30,000 clones, roughly 20% of which show up once; roughly 22% is in the top ten. For this clone: What it binds is not known. A much bigger clone sits one base away, suggesting this may be a read error.

The chain combines TRBV25-1 with TRBJ2-3; possibly TRBD1 for D (6 bases). This TCR was sampled from a female donor with papillary thyroid cancer or a benign thyroid nodule (not recorded which). Some clones in this sample may be carry-over from other donors' samples. The sample taken for sequencing was blood. CDR3 in amino acids: CASSDYRDTKGTDTQCF. CDR3 nucleotides: TGTGCCAGCAGTGACTATAGGGACACCAAGGGCACAGATACGCAGTGTTTT.